This entry describes one TCR beta chain. CDR1 is SGHRS and CDR2 is YFSETQ in the germline V gene. The CDR3 has 14 amino acids. Trimming pared 0 bases from V and 1 base from J, leaving 8 bases between. These data are taken from a study of PD-1 blockade in classical Hodgkin lymphoma. The repertoire was sequenced with immunoSEQ multiplex PCR; TCRdb's copy has only in-frame clones and lacks some. The table records some 62,000 clones, about 87% of them present only once. After autologous stem cell transplantation all patients relapsed, and prior brentuximab vedotin exposure differed between cohorts. The V call is TRBV5-1, the J call TRBJ2-7; D is undetermined. The clonotype originates from a human donor with classical Hodgkin lymphoma. The source material was peripheral blood mononuclear cells (PBMCs), sampled at baseline. CDR3 in DNA: TGCGCCAGCAGCTTGGGGCCCAGGTCCTACGAGCAGTACTTC. This translates into CASSLGPRSYEQYF.